This T cell receptor beta chain was captured by sequencing in a study of blood T cell repertoires in COVID-19. Study in general: Italy, Spain and the United States were the sources of the convalescent and acute COVID-19 samples.

As originally analysed: Estimates of nucleated cell counts were drawn from the amplification of reference gene primers. Measured with immunoSEQ multiplex PCR; TCRdb has only the in-frame clones, and not every one. The V and J calls and clone size come from that table; D and trimming were worked out from the DNA. Among fewer than 120,000 clones, about 70% were seen once, and the ten largest hold more than 7.5%. The CDR3 is 15 amino acids. Germline V gives CDR1 MNHEY, CDR2 SVGEGT. J gave up 4 bases and V 0 bases, and 0 bases lay outside the gene matches. This receptor was taken from a woman aged 60-75 years with acute or convalescent COVID-19. The chain recombines TRBV6-2 or TRBV6-3 with TRBJ2-5, with TRBD2 matching 12 bases. The sample was peripheral blood. The CDR3 sequence: CASSYSTSGGETQYF. CDR3 DNA sequence: TGTGCCAGCAGTTACTCGACTAGCGGGGGAGAGACCCAGTACTTC.